Listed below are T cell receptor beta chains from one sample, sequenced in a study of blood T cell repertoires in COVID-19. Clones were sequenced by immunoSEQ multiplex PCR, and TCRdb holds only the in-frame ones, with some missing. The table shows more than 130,000 clones, with about 84% occurring only once. Sequences were obtained from peripheral blood. These receptors originate from a human donor in a cohort sampled during active COVID-19. CDR3s include the opening cysteine and the closing phenylalanine or tryptophan. A D gene is named only where the DNA matches it firmly. Clone size is stated in some rows and not others, as once, few, many or a class when expanded.

d_gene | abundance | j_gene | v_gene | CDR3nt | CDR3aa
TRBD1 | - | TRBJ1-1 | TRBV7-8 | TGTGCCAGCAGCCCCAACTCACAGGGGTCCTCGAACACTGAAGCTTTCTTT | CASSPNSQGSSNTEAFF
TRBD1 | few | TRBJ1-6 | TRBV29-1 | TGCAGCGTTGGACAGGGCTTGGGTTCACCCCTCCACTTT | CSVGQGLGSPLHF
TRBD1 | - | TRBJ2-5 | TRBV10-3 | TGTGCCATAAAGGGACAGGGAGTGGAGACCCAGTACTTC | CAIKGQGVETQYF
- | - | TRBJ2-7 | TRBV5-1 | TGCGCCAGCAGCTTGGAGGGCGCGGGTGAGCAGTACTTC | CASSLEGAGEQYF
TRBD1 | - | TRBJ1-2 | TRBV19 | TGTGCCAGTCAGGACAGGGGGCAGAGTTACTATGGCTACACCTTC | CASQDRGQSYYGYTF
TRBD1 | - | TRBJ2-7 | TRBV25-1 | TGTGCCAGCAGTGAAAGACTTGGACAGGACTTCTACGAGCAGTACTTC | CASSERLGQDFYEQYF
TRBD2 | - | TRBJ2-5 | TRBV14 | TGTGCCAGCAGCCAACTGACTAGCGGGGCCCGTTGGTACTTC | CASSQLTSGARWYF
TRBD1 | - | TRBJ1-5 | TRBV6-2/TRBV6-3 | TGTGCCAGCAGTAACGGGACAGGGGGTCAGCCCCAGCATTTT | CASSNGTGGQPQHF
TRBD2 | - | TRBJ2-3 | TRBV7-2 | TGTGCCAGCAGCTTAGGGGCTAGCGGGGGCACAGATACGCAGTATTTT | CASSLGASGGTDTQYF
- | once | TRBJ2-5 | TRBV7-3 | TGTGCCAGTAACCAAGAGACCCAGTACTTC | CASNQETQYF
TRBD1 | - | TRBJ1-2 | TRBV6-5 | TGTGCCAGCATCTCACGGACAGGGGGCTTGGGAGGCTACACCTTC | CASISRTGGLGGYTF
TRBD2 | - | TRBJ2-5 | TRBV5-6 | TGTGCCAGCAGCTTGGCGGGGGGGACCCAGTACTTC | CASSLAGGTQYF
TRBD1 | - | TRBJ2-7 | TRBV5-6 | TGTGCCAGCAGCTCTGACAGGGCCTACGAGCAGTACTTC | CASSSDRAYEQYF
TRBD1 | - | TRBJ2-7 | TRBV4-1 | TGCGCCAGCAGCCGAGGTGGTGACAGGGGTTTATACGAGCAGTACTTC | CASSRGGDRGLYEQYF
- | - | TRBJ2-7 | TRBV6-1 | TGTGCCAGCAGTGAAAGGCTTCGCACAGGGCCTTTTCCGGGCGAGCAGTACTTC | CASSERLRTGPFPGEQYF
TRBD1 | - | TRBJ1-5 | TRBV19 | TGTGCCAGTGACAGGGGATTGAGCAATCAGCCCCAGCATTTT | CASDRGLSNQPQHF
- | - | TRBJ1-2 | TRBV6-2/TRBV6-3 | TGTGCCAGCAGTCAGGGAAATGGCTACACCTTC | CASSQGNGYTF
- | few | TRBJ2-7 | TRBV11-3 | TGTGCCAGCAGCTTAGGGCCCAGCTCCTACGAGCAGTACTTC | CASSLGPSSYEQYF
- | once | TRBJ1-1 | TRBV9 | TGTGCCAGCAGCGTAGGGGCAGGGTGGACCAGGGCTTTCTTT | CASSVGAGWTRAFF
- | - | TRBJ2-6 | TRBV7-2 | TGTGCCAGCAGCCACCTAGCTCCGTTAAGCTCTGGGGCCAACGTCCTGACTTTC | CASSHLAPLSSGANVLTF
- | - | TRBJ1-1 | TRBV10-2 | TGCGCCAGCAGCAGACAGCGGAACACTGAAGCTTTCTTT | CASSRQRNTEAFF
- | once | TRBJ1-2 | TRBV9 | TGTGCCAGCAGCGGGAGTCAGGGTAGAGAACATGGCTACACCTTC | CASSGSQGREHGYTF
- | - | TRBJ2-5 | TRBV5-1 | TGCGCCAGCTTTAACCTAGTAGCCCAAGAGACCCAGTACTTC | CASFNLVAQETQYF